This T cell receptor (beta chain) was sequenced in a study of T cell responses to AZD1222 COVID-19 vaccine. The study, taken as a whole, reports: Most donors were white British, females outnumbered males, and clonal diversity was possibly underestimated. The study reported that nearly half of spike-specific TCRs target unmutated variant regions.

As for this clone: Its specificity is unknown. Other DNA sequences in the same sample also yield this CDR3.

Germline CDR1 and CDR2: SGHAT and FQNNGV. The CDR3 sequence is 15 residues long. Trimming removed 1 base from V and 7 bases from J; junction bases left unmatched: 5. Method: immunoSEQ multiplex PCR; TCRdb's copy keeps in-frame clones and lacks some. The top ten clones hold under 2% of a sample with over 110,000 clones, around 90% of them seen once. The sample consisted of peripheral blood, taken 28 days after the second AZD1222 dose. The V and J genes are TRBV11-2 and TRBJ2-1; TRBD2 aligns across 9 bases. This receptor was taken from an adult who received the AZD1222 COVID-19 vaccine. The CDR3 DNA reads as TGTGCCAGCAGCTTAGGAGCGGGAGGAAATAATGAGCAGTTCTTC. This codes for CASSLGAGGNNEQFF. Combining the CDR3 with reference TRBV11-2 and TRBJ2-1 gives the whole variable domain EAGVAQSPRYKIIEKRQSVAFWCNPISGHATLYWYQQILGQGPKLLIQFQNNGVVDDSQLPKDRFSAERLKGVDSTLKIQPAKLEDSAVYLCASSLGAGGNNEQFFGPGTRLTVL.